Listed below are T cell receptor beta chains from one sample, sequenced in a study of T cell changes during pregnancy in multiple sclerosis. Clones were read by immunoSEQ multiplex PCR, and TCRdb kept only the in-frame ones, dropping some. The data hold around 100,000 clones, with less than 95% observed a single time. The sample in question was peripheral blood, obtained in the second trimester of pregnancy. The receptors come from a female donor in good health, enrolled as a control in a pregnancy study. Each CDR3 is given with its conserved first and last residue. Each record gives: clone size, V gene, D gene, J gene, CDR3 protein, CDR3 DNA. A D gene is named only where the DNA matches it firmly. The size of a clone is reported for some rows only, either as once, few or many, or as a class for expanded clones.

>-|TRBV19|-|TRBJ1-5
CASRGGNQPQHF
TGTGCCAGTAGGGGGGGTAATCAGCCCCAGCATTTT
>once|TRBV6-5|-|TRBJ1-4
CASSPRQRSEKLFF
TGTGCCAGCAGTCCTCGACAGAGGAGTGAAAAACTGTTTTTT
>-|TRBV18|TRBD1|TRBJ2-3
CASSISGTEIDTQYF
TGTGCCAGCTCAATTTCCGGGACAGAGATAGATACGCAGTATTTT
>-|TRBV5-1|TRBD1|TRBJ2-5
CASRDTTGRYQETQYF
TGCGCCAGCAGAGATACGACAGGGCGCTACCAAGAGACCCAGTACTTC
>-|TRBV7-9|-|TRBJ2-3
CASSLLGSSTDTQYF
TGTGCCAGCAGCTTATTGGGGAGTAGCACAGATACGCAGTATTTT
>-|TRBV4-1|-|TRBJ1-6
CASSLPDSPLHF
TGCGCCAGCAGCCTACCGGATTCACCCCTCCACTTT
>-|TRBV5-1|-|TRBJ1-1
CASSLQGNKNTEAFF
TGCGCCAGCAGCTTGCAGGGGAATAAAAACACTGAAGCTTTCTTT
>-|TRBV18|-|TRBJ1-1
CASSPFAGGQSEAFF
TGTGCCAGCTCACCATTTGCCGGGGGGCAATCTGAAGCTTTCTTT
>-|TRBV28|-|TRBJ2-7
CASMPVRSYEQYF
TGTGCCAGCATGCCAGTCCGCTCCTACGAGCAGTACTTC
>-|TRBV28|-|TRBJ1-2
CASSPPYSYGYTF
TGTGCCAGCAGCCCACCTTACAGCTATGGCTACACCTTC
>once|TRBV27|-|TRBJ1-2
CASSFLAAGGYTF
TGTGCCAGCAGTTTTTTGGCGGCGGGAGGCTACACCTTC
>-|TRBV5-6|TRBD1|TRBJ1-1
CASSWAGQGLNTEAFF
TGTGCCAGCAGCTGGGCGGGACAGGGCCTGAACACTGAAGCTTTCTTT
>-|TRBV6-5|-|TRBJ2-7
CASSYSAAGWAYEQYF
TGTGCCAGCAGTTACTCAGCAGCAGGGTGGGCCTACGAGCAGTACTTC
>-|TRBV19|TRBD2|TRBJ2-7
CASSFGTSGRSYEQYF
TGTGCCAGTAGTTTCGGGACTAGCGGGAGGAGCTACGAGCAGTACTTC
>-|TRBV28|-|TRBJ2-7
CASSLHQGVKPFGGYEQYF
TGTGCCAGCAGTTTACACCAGGGGGTAAAGCCTTTCGGGGGCTACGAGCAGTACTTC
>-|TRBV9|TRBD1|TRBJ1-2
CASSGQGALGQGYTF
TGTGCCAGCAGCGGACAGGGGGCGCTGGGACAGGGCTACACCTTC
>-|TRBV5-1|-|TRBJ1-1
CASSPRVAGSMNTEAFF
TGCGCCAGCAGTCCTCGAGTGGCAGGATCTATGAACACTGAAGCTTTCTTT
>-|TRBV6-5|-|TRBJ2-5
CASRKQRGSQETQYF
TGTGCCAGCAGAAAACAGAGGGGGTCCCAAGAGACCCAGTACTTC
>-|TRBV7-8|-|TRBJ2-7
CASGRDYEQYF
TGTGCCAGCGGCAGGGATTACGAGCAGTACTTC
>-|TRBV5-1|TRBD1|TRBJ1-4
CASSSGQELEKLFF
TGCGCCAGCAGCTCAGGACAGGAATTAGAAAAACTGTTTTTT
>-|TRBV25-1|TRBD1|TRBJ2-1
CASSDYRGLAAEQFF
TGTGCCAGCAGTGATTACAGGGGGTTGGCCGCTGAGCAGTTCTTC
>-|TRBV29-1|TRBD2|TRBJ2-3
CSLTGTSGTDTQYF
TGCAGCCTTACCGGGACTAGCGGTACAGATACGCAGTATTTT
>-|TRBV10-3|-|TRBJ2-1
CAISPKGGDNNEQFF
TGTGCCATCAGCCCTAAGGGGGGGGATAACAATGAGCAGTTCTTC
>-|TRBV6-1|-|TRBJ1-1
CASSEVGARGAFF
TGTGCCAGCAGTGAGGTAGGGGCTAGAGGAGCTTTCTTT
>-|TRBV5-1|TRBD1|TRBJ2-7
CASSLGGTGGVYEQYF
TGCGCCAGCAGCTTGGGAGGGACAGGGGGCGTCTACGAGCAGTACTTC
>-|TRBV19|-|TRBJ1-4
CARQAKMKKLFF
TGTGCTAGACAGGCGAAAATGAAGAAACTGTTTTTT
>-|TRBV4-3|-|TRBJ2-2
CASSRRGPPNTGELFF
TGCGCCAGCAGCCGGCGGGGGCCTCCGAACACCGGGGAGCTGTTTTTT
>-|TRBV5-1|-|TRBJ2-3
CASRMAAGLTDTQYF
TGCGCCAGCAGGATGGCCGCGGGCCTCACAGATACGCAGTATTTT
>-|TRBV25-1|TRBD1|TRBJ2-4
CASANSSGDRRGQYF
TGTGCCTCAGCTAACAGCTCCGGGGACAGGAGAGGGCAGTACTTC
>-|TRBV2|-|TRBJ1-1
CASSLAALAFF
TGTGCCAGCAGCCTGGCGGCATTAGCTTTCTTT
>-|TRBV6-5|TRBD1|TRBJ1-4
CASSYGTGDNEKLFF
TGTGCCAGCAGTTACGGGACAGGGGATAATGAAAAACTGTTTTTT
>-|TRBV7-9|-|TRBJ2-1
CASRGRASYNEQFF
TGTGCCAGCAGGGGCAGGGCCTCCTACAATGAGCAGTTCTTC
>-|TRBV19|-|TRBJ1-4
CASSTQGTGEKLFF
TGTGCCAGTAGTACGCAGGGCACTGGTGAAAAACTGTTTTTT
>-|TRBV7-9|TRBD2|TRBJ2-1
CASSPVSGGAGGEQFF
TGTGCCAGCAGCCCCGTGAGCGGGGGGGCCGGCGGCGAGCAGTTCTTC
>-|TRBV6-6|TRBD1|TRBJ2-7
CASSRRQGEQYF
TGTGCCAGCAGCCGGAGACAGGGGGAACAGTACTTC
>-|TRBV5-5|-|TRBJ2-2
CASSSSGDTNTGELFF
TGTGCCAGCAGCTCCTCAGGGGACACGAACACCGGGGAGCTGTTTTTT
>-|TRBV28|TRBD2|TRBJ2-1
CASRTLAGGRSYNEQFF
TGTGCCAGCAGGACACTAGCGGGAGGTCGCTCCTACAATGAGCAGTTCTTC
>once|TRBV28|TRBD2|TRBJ2-7
CASSLRTSGRRYEQYF
TGTGCCAGCAGTTTGAGGACTAGCGGGAGAAGGTACGAGCAGTACTTC
>-|TRBV25-1|TRBD2|TRBJ2-5
CASSDPTSGPFQETQYF
TGTGCCAGCAGTGACCCGACTAGCGGGCCCTTCCAAGAGACCCAGTACTTC
>once|TRBV5-1|TRBD1|TRBJ2-5
CASSLAEAGGTDWTQYF
TGCGCCAGCAGCTTGGCCGAGGCAGGGGGCACGGATTGGACCCAGTACTTC
>-|TRBV28|-|TRBJ2-7
CASSPDRGLAGRYEQYF
TGTGCCAGCAGTCCCGACAGGGGGCTAGCGGGAAGGTACGAGCAGTACTTC
>-|TRBV5-1|-|TRBJ2-5
CASSLAGGTQETQYF
TGCGCCAGCAGCTTGGCCGGCGGGACCCAAGAGACCCAGTACTTC
>-|TRBV30|-|TRBJ1-4
CAWSKGLATNEKLFF
TGTGCCTGGAGTAAGGGGTTGGCAACTAATGAAAAACTGTTTTTT
>-|TRBV28|TRBD1|TRBJ1-5
CASSPGRDRVMYSNQPQHF
TGTGCCAGCAGTCCCGGCCGGGACAGAGTAATGTATAGCAATCAGCCCCAGCATTTT
>-|TRBV6-5|-|TRBJ1-5
CASSYSSRDQPQHF
TGTGCCAGCAGTTACTCGTCCCGAGATCAGCCCCAGCATTTT
>once|TRBV28|TRBD1|TRBJ1-1
CASSLTTGGPNTEAFF
TGTGCCAGCAGTTTAACAACAGGGGGACCGAACACTGAAGCTTTCTTT
>-|TRBV28|TRBD1|TRBJ1-2
CASSLSGTGYKRGGYTF
TGTGCCAGCAGTTTATCCGGGACAGGGTATAAGAGGGGTGGCTACACCTTC
>-|TRBV19|-|TRBJ1-1
CASRHRQVNTEAFF
TGTGCCAGTCGGCACCGGCAGGTGAACACTGAAGCTTTCTTT
>-|TRBV10-2|-|TRBJ1-4
CASNDRGGNEKLFF
TGCGCCAGCAATGACAGAGGGGGAAATGAAAAACTGTTTTTT
>-|TRBV5-5|TRBD1|TRBJ1-4
CASSKLTGRNEKLFF
TGTGCCAGCAGCAAATTGACAGGGCGTAATGAAAAACTGTTTTTT
>-|TRBV5-5|-|TRBJ1-6
CASSLTTGYNSPLHF
TGTGCCAGCAGCCTGACGACAGGCTATAATTCACCCCTCCACTTT
>-|TRBV9|TRBD1|TRBJ1-2
CASSGGQGRNYGYTF
TGTGCCAGCAGCGGGGGACAGGGGAGGAACTATGGCTACACCTTC
>-|TRBV5-1|TRBD2|TRBJ2-3
CASSLGTTITDTQYF
TGCGCCAGCAGCTTAGGGACTACCATAACAGATACGCAGTATTTT
>-|TRBV2|-|TRBJ2-3
CASSDGLASTDTQYF
TGTGCCAGCAGTGATGGTTTAGCAAGCACAGATACGCAGTATTTT